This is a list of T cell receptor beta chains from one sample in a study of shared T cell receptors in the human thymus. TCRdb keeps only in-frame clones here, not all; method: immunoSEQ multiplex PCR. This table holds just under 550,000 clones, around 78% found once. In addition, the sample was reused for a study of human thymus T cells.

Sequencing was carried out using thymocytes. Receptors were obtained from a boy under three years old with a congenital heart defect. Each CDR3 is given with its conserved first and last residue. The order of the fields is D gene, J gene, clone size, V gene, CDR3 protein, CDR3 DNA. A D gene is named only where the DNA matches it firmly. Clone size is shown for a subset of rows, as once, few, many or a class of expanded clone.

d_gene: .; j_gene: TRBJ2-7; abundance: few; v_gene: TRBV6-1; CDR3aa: CASREQGPTYEQYF; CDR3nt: TGTGCCAGCAGAGAACAGGGTCCGACCTACGAGCAGTACTTC
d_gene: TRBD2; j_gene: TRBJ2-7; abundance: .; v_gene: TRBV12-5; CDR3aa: CASGFPPGTSGRYSYEQYF; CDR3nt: TGTGCTAGTGGTTTCCCCCCCGGGACTAGCGGGCGCTACTCCTACGAGCAGTACTTC
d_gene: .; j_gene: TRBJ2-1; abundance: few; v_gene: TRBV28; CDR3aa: CASSIHSGGFNEQFF; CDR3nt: TGTGCCAGCAGTATACACAGCGGAGGATTCAATGAGCAGTTCTTC
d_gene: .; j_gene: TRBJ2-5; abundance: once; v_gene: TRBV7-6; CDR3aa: CASSSKETQYF; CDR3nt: TGTGCCAGCAGCTCCAAAGAGACCCAGTACTTC
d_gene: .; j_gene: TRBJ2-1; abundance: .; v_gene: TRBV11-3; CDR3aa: CASSRRTDNEQFF; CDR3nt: TGTGCCAGCAGCCGGCGGACAGACAATGAGCAGTTCTTC
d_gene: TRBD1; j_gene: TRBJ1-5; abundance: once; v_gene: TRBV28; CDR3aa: CASSPGQNSNQPQHF; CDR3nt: TGTGCCAGCAGCCCGGGACAGAATAGCAATCAGCCCCAGCATTTT
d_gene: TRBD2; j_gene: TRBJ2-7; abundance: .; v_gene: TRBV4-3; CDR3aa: CASSRNGGGGRNEQYF; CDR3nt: TGCGCCAGCAGTCGGAATGGGGGGGGAGGGCGGAACGAGCAGTACTTC
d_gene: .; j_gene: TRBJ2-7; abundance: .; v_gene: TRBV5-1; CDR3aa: CASSLNFLGEQYF; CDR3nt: TGCGCCAGCAGCTTGAACTTTCTCGGCGAGCAGTACTTC
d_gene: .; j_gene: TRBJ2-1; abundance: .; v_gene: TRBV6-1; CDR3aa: CASSVEGRGEQFF; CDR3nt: TGTGCCAGCAGTGTGGAAGGGCGGGGTGAGCAGTTCTTC
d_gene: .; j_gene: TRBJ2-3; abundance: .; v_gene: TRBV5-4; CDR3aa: CASSRDTRTDTQYF; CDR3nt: TGTGCCAGCAGCCGGGACACGCGCACAGATACGCAGTATTTT
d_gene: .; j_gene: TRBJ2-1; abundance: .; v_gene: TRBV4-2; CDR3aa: CASSQVLGENPYNEQFF; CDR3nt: TGTGCCAGCAGCCAAGTTCTCGGGGAGAACCCCTACAATGAGCAGTTCTTC
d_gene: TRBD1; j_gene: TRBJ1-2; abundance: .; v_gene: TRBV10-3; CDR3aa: CAISEPPDRRPPYGYTF; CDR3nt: TGTGCCATCAGTGAGCCACCGGACAGGAGACCTCCCTATGGCTACACCTTC
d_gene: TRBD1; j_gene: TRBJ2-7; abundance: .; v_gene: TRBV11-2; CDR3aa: CASHAGQGSYEQYF; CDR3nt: TGTGCCAGCCATGCGGGACAGGGTTCCTACGAGCAGTACTTC
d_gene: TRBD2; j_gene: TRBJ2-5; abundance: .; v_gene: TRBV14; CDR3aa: CASSQDRYRAGVKETQYF; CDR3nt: TGTGCCAGCAGCCAAGATCGGTATCGAGCGGGAGTGAAAGAGACCCAGTACTTC
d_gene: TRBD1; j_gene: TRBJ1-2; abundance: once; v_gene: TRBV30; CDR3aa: CAWSPKGTGVFHPYGYTF; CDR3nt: TGTGCCTGGAGTCCAAAAGGGACAGGGGTTTTTCATCCCTATGGCTACACCTTC
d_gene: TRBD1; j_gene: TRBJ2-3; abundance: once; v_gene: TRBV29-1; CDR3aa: CSAQGDRGGDTQYF; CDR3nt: TGCAGCGCTCAAGGGGACAGGGGAGGGGATACGCAGTATTTT
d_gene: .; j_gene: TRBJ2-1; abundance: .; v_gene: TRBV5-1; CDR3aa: CASSNTGYNEQFF; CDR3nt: TGCGCCAGCAGCAACACAGGGTACAATGAGCAGTTCTTC
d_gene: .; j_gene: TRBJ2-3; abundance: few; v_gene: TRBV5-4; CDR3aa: CASSIRDLNTDTQYF; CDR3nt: TGTGCCAGCAGCATCCGGGACTTGAACACAGATACGCAGTATTTT